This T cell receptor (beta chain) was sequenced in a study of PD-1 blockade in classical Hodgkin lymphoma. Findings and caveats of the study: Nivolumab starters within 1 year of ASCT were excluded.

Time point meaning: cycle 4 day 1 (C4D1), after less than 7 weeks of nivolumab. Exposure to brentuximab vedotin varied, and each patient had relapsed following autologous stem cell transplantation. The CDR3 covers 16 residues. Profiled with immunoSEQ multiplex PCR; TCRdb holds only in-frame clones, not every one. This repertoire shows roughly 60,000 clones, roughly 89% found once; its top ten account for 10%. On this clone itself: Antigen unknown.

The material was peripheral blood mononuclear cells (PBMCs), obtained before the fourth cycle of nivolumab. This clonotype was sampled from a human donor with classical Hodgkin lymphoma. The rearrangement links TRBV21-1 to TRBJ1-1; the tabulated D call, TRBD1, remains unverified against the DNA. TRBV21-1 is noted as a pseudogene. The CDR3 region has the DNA TGTGCCAGCAGCATATACCCTCAGGGGGGGAACACTGAAGCTTTCTTT. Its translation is CASSIYPQGGNTEAFF.